This TCR beta chain was sequenced in a study of spatial heterogeneity in lung cancer. Overall study results and limits: Tracking of tumor mutation counts was seen in expanded intratumoral alpha and beta TCR counts.

Described time point: sample taken at primary tumor resection. In this sample, this clonotype turned up many times. No antigen is known for it. CDR1 is SGHAT and CDR2 is FQNNGV in the germline V gene. This CDR3 spans 15 amino acids. V was shortened by 3 bases and J by 0 bases, with 11 bases between the two germline ends. MiXCR was run by TCRdb on the 5' RACE reads, yielding one entry per CDR3 protein. This sample has roughly 8,400 distinct CDR3 sequences, with about 4.5% found just once. The material was lung tumor tissue, obtained at surgery. V and J are TRBV11-2 and TRBJ1-1; D possibly corresponds to TRBD1 (5 bases). This receptor was obtained from a female donor with early-stage non-small cell lung cancer. CDR3 residues: CASSFQGPLNTEAFF. CDR3 nucleotides: TGTGCCAGCAGCTTCCAGGGCCCATTGAACACTGAAGCTTTCTTT.